The subject of this entry is one TCR beta chain. The CDR3 spans 14 residues. Germline V gene sequence: CDR1 MGHRA, CDR2 YSYEKL. Deletions cut 4 bases from V and 4 bases from J, with 13 bases between. CDR3-region Arm-PCR and iRepertoire HTBI primers produced the TCR beta libraries. TCRdb independently ran MiXCR on the multiplex PCR reads; one entry per CDR3 protein. The table has 650,000 to 850,000 distinct CDR3 sequences, around 30% seen once; the top ten hold about 42%. This sample is drawn from a study of regulatory T cells in long-lasting Graves disease. The time point is: persistent/refractory GD, antithyroid drugs over 5 years with positive TRAb. PBMC-extracted RNA yielded the TCR library. All patients originated from an endocrinology department located in Xi'an, China.

Sequenced here: peripheral blood mononuclear cells (PBMCs), sampled when the disease was refractory, from a patient treated with antithyroid drugs. The rearrangement uses TRBV4-1 and TRBJ2-5, with D unclear. The receptor was isolated from a female donor with Graves disease. CDR3 sequence (DNA): TGCGCCAGCAGCCCCACGACTTTACCAGAGACCCAGTACTTC. It translates to CASSPTTLPETQYF.